Listed here are 21 T cell receptor beta chains from one sample, sequenced in a study of beta chain features in type 1 diabetes. Expressed TCRB transcripts got sequenced, as all isolated RNA was reverse transcribed. The protocol was immunoSEQ multiplex PCR, while the TCRdb copy is restricted to in-frame clones and leaves out a portion. This table holds 900,000 or so clones, about 17% found once. Sequencing was carried out using naive CD4+ T cells from blood. All receptors derive from a young woman in good health.

The chain has TRBV7-3 and TRBJ2-1, with unresolved D. Per the germline V gene, CDR1 is SGHTA and CDR2 is FQGTGA. V lost 2 bases, J lost 8 bases, and 16 bases lay in between. The CDR3 is 15 amino acids. CDR3 region: CASSLVPSDRDEQFF. DNA for the CDR3: TGTGCCAGCAGCTTAGTGCCGTCGGACCGCGATGAGCAGTTCTTC.

About this clone itself: This specimen includes other DNA sequences encoding the same CDR3. The chain carries TRBV25-1 and TRBJ2-1, with 12 positions matching TRBD2. Trimming at V came to 3 bases and at J to 10 bases, leaving 10 bases not matched to a gene. Germline V CDR1 and CDR2: MGHDK, SYGVNS. The CDR3 extends over 16 amino acids. The chain's CDR3 is CASSEVASGRANEQFF. CDR3 nucleotide sequence: TGTGCCAGCAGTGAGGTGGCTAGCGGGAGGGCCAACGAGCAGTTCTTC.

This clone was counted between two and nine times. This rearrangement joins TRBV7-2 to TRBJ1-3, with TRBD1 as a possible D gene (6 bases). The CDR3 spans 15 residues. The germline V gene has CDR1 SGHTA and CDR2 FQGNSA. Trimming shortened V by 8 bases and J by 3 bases, and 17 bases separated the two germline ends. The CDR3 coding sequence is TGTGCCAGCTCAATCACGAGGACAGTTGGAAACACCATATATTTT. The encoded protein is CASSITRTVGNTIYF.

The CDR3 nucleotides read TGCGCCAGCAGCTACGTAGCGGGCTCCACAGATACGCAGTATTTT. It is translated as CASSYVAGSTDTQYF. The chain employs TRBV5-1 and TRBJ2-3; 7 nucleotides agree with TRBD2. Germline V gives CDR1 SGHRS, CDR2 YFSETQ. The V segment lost 3 bases and the J segment 2 bases; nucleotides outside the gene matches: 6. This CDR3 comprises 15 residues.

The gene calls are TRBV6-5 and TRBJ2-7, with TRBD2 identical over 7 bases. The CDR3 is 15 residues long. Germline V gene lookup returns CDR1 MNHEY and CDR2 SVGAGI. V was clipped by 2 bases and J by 3 bases; unmatched bases: 7. The CDR3 bases are TGTGCCAGCAGTTACCGAGCGGGACTAATCTACGAGCAGTACTTC. Amino acids: CASSYRAGLIYEQYF.

This chain joins TRBV6-6 and TRBJ2-5; a weak D match, TRBD1 (5 bases). Trimming stripped 6 bases from V and 4 bases from J, with 12 bases between. The length of the CDR3 is 13 residues. Germline CDR1 reads MNHNY; CDR2 reads SVGAGI (reference sequence). For the CDR3, the DNA is TGTGCCAGCAGCCCTTCTAGGGGAGAGACCCAGTACTTC. It encodes CASSPSRGETQYF.

The chain carries TRBV2 and TRBJ2-3; TRBD2 is a possible D gene (6 bases). V was clipped by 1 base and J by 4 bases, with 9 bases between them. CDR1 and CDR2 (germline): SNHLY, FYNNEI. This CDR3 has 14 amino acids. The CDR3 sequence is CASSEGWGADTQYF. CDR3 in DNA: TGTGCCAGCAGTGAAGGTTGGGGGGCAGATACGCAGTATTTT.

This chain connects TRBV4-1 to TRBJ2-1; the D gene is possibly TRBD1 (6 bases). Trimming shortened V by 0 bases and J by 4 bases, and 10 bases separated the two germline ends. The germline CDR1 and CDR2 sequences are MGHRA and YSYEKL. This CDR3 is 15 amino acids long. The CDR3 DNA follows: TGCGCCAGCAGCCAAGACAGGGGTCCTTACAATGAGCAGTTCTTC. Translated: CASSQDRGPYNEQFF.

The chain is built from TRBV19 and TRBJ1-2; D is undetermined. The CDR3 is made up of 14 amino acids. Germline assignment: CDR1 LNHDA and CDR2 SQIVND (reference sequence). V lost 3 bases and J lost 4, with 12 bases in between. The CDR3 region is CASSIGASVYGYTF. CDR3 nucleotide sequence: TGTGCCAGTAGTATCGGTGCGTCGGTCTATGGCTACACCTTC.

The rearrangement joins TRBV5-4 to TRBJ2-1; 8 bases are a match to TRBD1. Trimming cost V 4 bases and J 4 bases; bases outside gene matches: 10. The CDR3 has 16 amino acids. Per the germline V gene, CDR1 is SGHNT and CDR2 is YYREEE (reference sequence). The CDR3 DNA follows: TGTGCCAGCAGCCCCATGGGGGACAGGATATACAATGAGCAGTTCTTC. Its protein is CASSPMGDRIYNEQFF.

The chain combines TRBV15 with TRBJ2-2, with 14 bases that match TRBD2. Germline V gene lookup returns CDR1 LNHNV and CDR2 YYDKDF (reference sequence). This CDR3 has 20 residues. V trimming: 6 bases; J trimming: 0 bases; junction bases outside the gene matches: 12. In nucleotides, the CDR3 is TGTGCCACCAGTTCTACCAGGACTAGCGGGAGGTCGGCGAACACCGGGGAGCTGTTTTTT. It yields the protein CATSSTRTSGRSANTGELFF.

V gene TRBV19 combines with J gene TRBJ2-3; TRBD2 matches 9 bases. The V and J ends lost 5 bases and 8 bases, in that order; junction bases with no gene match: 8. Germline V gene sequence: CDR1 LNHDA, CDR2 SQIVND (reference sequence). The CDR3 length is 14 residues. This chain's CDR3 is CASSLASGTRTQYF. CDR3 in DNA: TGTGCCAGTAGTTTGGCTAGCGGGACTCGTACGCAGTATTTT.

This clone was detected only a few times. The rearrangement uses TRBV7-6 and TRBJ2-1, with TRBD2 matching over 8 bases. Germline values: CDR1 SGHVS, CDR2 FNYEAQ. Trimming removed 2 bases from V and 6 bases from J; junction bases left unmatched: 6. The CDR3 runs to 15 residues. DNA of the CDR3: TGTGCCAGCAGCTTAAGCGGGACTAGGAGCAATGAGCAGTTCTTC. Protein product: CASSLSGTRSNEQFF.

V is TRBV7-9 and J is TRBJ2-5, with D possibly being TRBD2 (6 bases). The CDR3 contains 14 residues. Trimming removed 5 bases at V and 5 bases at J, with 15 bases between. CDR1 is SEHNR and CDR2 is FQNEAQ in the germline V gene (reference sequence). CDR3 amino acids: CASSHLGREETQYF. The DNA for the CDR3 is TGTGCCAGCAGCCACCTGGGACGGGAGGAGACCCAGTACTTC.

The chain has TRBV6-5 and TRBJ2-7; D tentatively fits TRBD1 or TRBD2 (5 bases each). V was trimmed by 1 base and J by 6 bases, leaving 13 bases between them. The CDR3 is 14 residues long. Germline V gene data show CDR1 as MNHEY and CDR2 as SVGAGI. CDR3 sequence (DNA): TGTGCCAGCAGTTACTTTAGGTCGAGGGGCGAGCAGTACTTC. It is translated as CASSYFRSRGEQYF.

The sample holds a few counts of this clone. The V and J genes are TRBV18 and TRBJ2-3; D is possibly TRBD1 (6 bases). This CDR3 is built from 15 residues. CDR1 KGHSH and CDR2 LQKENI come from the germline V gene. V lost 1 base and J 0 bases, leaving 8 bases between the germline ends. In DNA form, the CDR3 reads TGTGCCAGCTCACCACTGCAGGGGAGCACAGATACGCAGTATTTT. It specifies CASSPLQGSTDTQYF.

This CDR3 reads CASTTDSPYTYNEQFF. CDR3 bases: TGTGCCAGCACCACGGACAGTCCATATACCTACAATGAGCAGTTCTTC. J is TRBJ2-1 and V is TRBV6-6; perhaps TRBD1 as D (6 bases). The CDR3 runs to 16 residues. V lost 7 bases to trimming and J lost 2 bases, with 18 bases between them. Germline CDR1 reads MNHNY; CDR2 reads SVGAGI (reference sequence).

In its sample, this clone was seen a few times. This chain connects TRBV27 to TRBJ2-1; 8 nucleotides match TRBD2. The CDR3 is 16 residues long. V lost 5 bases to trimming and J lost 3 bases; unmatched junction nucleotides: 9. Germline V lookup: CDR1 MNHEY, CDR2 SMNVEV (reference sequence). The CDR3 coding sequence is TGTGCCAGCAGTCCATTCGGCGGGAGGAGCTACAATGAGCAGTTCTTC. Its protein product is CASSPFGGRSYNEQFF.

This clone was detected a few times. V gene TRBV19 combines with J gene TRBJ2-1; maybe TRBD2 (6 bases). The CDR3 is 16 residues long. Deletions cut 3 bases from V and 0 bases from J, with 12 bases between. The germline gives CDR1 LNHDA, CDR2 SQIVND (reference sequence). Here the CDR3 reads CASSMSGRLSYNEQFF. The CDR3 DNA is TGTGCCAGTAGTATGTCTGGGAGGCTCTCCTACAATGAGCAGTTCTTC.

The rearrangement links TRBV7-9 to TRBJ2-7; D may be TRBD1 or TRBD2 (7 bases each). This CDR3 has 13 amino acids. V lost 9 bases and J lost 4, with 16 bases in between. Germline CDR1 SEHNR, CDR2 FQNEAQ (reference sequence). Here the CDR3 reads CASRSQGGYEQYF. CDR3 nucleotides: TGTGCCAGTAGGTCCCAGGGGGGGTACGAGCAGTACTTC.

The gene calls are TRBV29-1 and TRBJ2-3, with 10 bases lining up with TRBD2. Trimming removed 7 bases from V and 10 bases from J; junction bases left unmatched: 14. The CDR3 has 14 residues. Germline values: CDR1 SQVTM, CDR2 ANQGSEA. CDR3 protein: CSAGRAGGDVPQYF. CDR3 nucleotides: TGCAGCGCTGGGAGAGCGGGAGGGGACGTTCCGCAGTATTTT.